Below, 30 T cell receptor beta chains from the same sample are listed, as sequenced in a study of cytomegalovirus exposure and HLA in healthy donors. Amplification used 60 Vbeta primers and 13 Jbeta primers. Using immunoSEQ multiplex PCR, the repertoire was profiled, and TCRdb retains in-frame clones only, with some absent. Recorded for this sample: approximately 190,000 clones. The sequencing input was PBMCs. Receptors were obtained from a man younger than 45 in good health and CMV-seronegative.

V is TRBV27 and J is TRBJ2-3; D possibly corresponds to TRBD2 (6 bases). V lost 5 bases, J lost 2 bases, and 23 bases lay in between. CDR1 MNHEY and CDR2 SMNVEV come from the germline V gene (reference sequence). The CDR3 length is 18 residues. As DNA, the CDR3 is TGTGCCAGCAGTCTAATTTCCCGGGGGTCCCCGGACACAGATACGCAGTATTTT. Protein sequence: CASSLISRGSPDTDTQYF.

This chain joins TRBV27 and TRBJ2-7; TRBD2 matches 11 bases. The CDR3 contains 15 residues. V trimming: 9 bases; J trimming: 4 bases; junction bases outside the gene matches: 11. CDR1 is MNHEY, CDR2 SMNVEV, per germline (reference sequence). DNA of the CDR3: TGTGCCAGGGCCAAACTAGCGGGAGTTCTTTACGAGCAGTACTTC. Amino acids: CARAKLAGVLYEQYF.

This sequence joins TRBV7-9 and TRBJ2-7, with D maybe TRBD1 (6 bases). Germline lookup yields CDR1 SEHNR and CDR2 FQNEAQ (reference sequence). V dropped 6 bases and J dropped 3 bases, with 12 bases sitting between them. The CDR3 sequence is 13 residues long. Here the CDR3 reads CASRSRDNYEQYF. CDR3 nucleotides: TGTGCCAGCAGGAGTCGGGACAACTACGAGCAGTACTTC.

This chain links TRBV5-1 with TRBJ2-5; 11 bases match TRBD1. The last part of the DNA fits TRBJ2-7 better; the J call may be wrong. CDR3 length: 15 amino acids. CDR1 is SGHRS and CDR2 is YFSETQ in the germline V gene. The CDR3 loop is CASSSGQGVTYEQYF. DNA for the CDR3: TGCGCCAGCAGCTCGGGACAGGGGGTTACCTACGAGCAGTACTTC.

The J gene is TRBJ2-2, the V gene TRBV5-1; D possibly corresponds to TRBD1 (6 bases). The CDR3 runs to 16 residues. V lost 3 bases and J lost 1, with 13 bases in between. Germline CDR1 SGHRS, CDR2 YFSETQ. CDR3 loop: CASSSRDIRNTGELFF. In nucleotides, the CDR3 is TGCGCCAGCAGCTCCCGGGACATACGGAACACCGGGGAGCTGTTTTTT.

The rearrangement links TRBV10-3 to TRBJ2-6; TRBD1 agrees at 8 bases. This CDR3 is 15 amino acids long. Looked up from germline, CDR1 is ENHRY and CDR2 is SYGVKD. The J segment lost 2 bases and the V segment lost 6 bases, leaving 3 bases of the junction unmatched. The CDR3 here is CAIRGQGTGANVLTF. The DNA of the CDR3 is TGTGCCATCAGAGGACAGGGTACTGGGGCCAACGTCCTGACTTTC.

CDR3 DNA sequence: TGTGCCAGCAGCCCCCACCCGGGGGGGGGCACCGGGGAGCTGTTTTTT. It encodes CASSPHPGGGTGELFF. The chain employs TRBV6-6 and TRBJ2-2; TRBD2 matches at 8 bases. Germline lookup yields CDR1 MNHNY and CDR2 SVGAGI (reference sequence). The CDR3 runs 16 residues. The V segment lost 6 bases and the J segment 4 bases; nucleotides outside the gene matches: 10.

The gene calls are TRBV5-1 and TRBJ2-3; 11 nucleotides line up with TRBD2. Trimming removed 1 base from V and 4 bases from J; junction bases left unmatched: 8. In germline, CDR1 is SGHRS, CDR2 YFSETQ. This CDR3 comprises 17 residues. This chain's CDR3 is CASSLLLAGAGADTQYF. In DNA, the CDR3 is TGCGCCAGCAGCTTGTTACTAGCGGGAGCAGGGGCAGATACGCAGTATTTT. The whole variable domain, remainder taken from reference TRBV5-1 and TRBJ2-3, is KAGVTQTPRYLIKTRGQQVTLSCSPISGHRSVSWYQQTPGQGLQFLFEYFSETQRNKGNFPGRFSGRQFSNSRSEMNVSTLELGDSALYLCASSLLLAGAGADTQYFGPGTRLTVL.

This sequence joins TRBV18 and TRBJ1-5; D perhaps matches TRBD1 (5 bases). V was clipped by 0 bases and J by 5 bases, with 8 bases between them. Per the germline V gene, CDR1 is KGHSH and CDR2 is LQKENI. The CDR3 contains 14 residues. The CDR3: CASSPPQGYQPQHF. The CDR3 DNA follows: TGTGCCAGCTCACCACCCCAGGGCTATCAGCCCCAGCATTTT.

V and J are TRBV4-1 and TRBJ2-5; D remains ambiguous. The end of the DNA is better explained by TRBJ2-7, so the J call may be wrong. CDR1 MGHRA and CDR2 YSYEKL come from the germline V gene. This CDR3 spans 13 amino acids. CDR3 region: CASSQSKRGEQYF. The DNA of the CDR3 is TGCGCCAGCAGCCAAAGTAAGCGTGGCGAGCAGTACTTC.

The V and J genes are TRBV5-1 and TRBJ1-1, with a weak D call TRBD1 (5 bases). Germline V CDR1 and CDR2: SGHRS, YFSETQ. The CDR3 consists of 13 residues. V was cut by 4 bases and J by 2 bases, with 9 bases left in between. The CDR3 nucleotides are TGCGCCAGCAGCGAGACAGCTAACACTGAAGCTTTCTTT. Translation gives CASSETANTEAFF.

The chain is built from TRBV30 and TRBJ2-7; TRBD1 is a possible D gene (5 bases). V shed 1 base and J shed 5 bases, with 9 bases lying between them. This CDR3 is 12 amino acids long. Germline CDR1 GTSNPN, CDR2 SVGIG (reference sequence). CDR3 residues: CAWSAQGHEQYF. The CDR3 DNA follows: TGTGCCTGGAGTGCTCAGGGTCACGAGCAGTACTTC. The full variable domain, rest sourced from reference TRBV30 and TRBJ2-7, is SQTIHQWPATLVQPVGSPLSLECTVEGTSNPNLYWYRQAAGRGLQLLFYSVGIGQISSEVPQNLSASRPQDRQFILSSKKLLLSDSGFYLCAWSAQGHEQYFGPGTRLTVT.

The chain uses TRBV11-3 and TRBJ2-7; 12 nucleotides align to TRBD1. This CDR3 contains 16 residues. Germline V gene lookup returns CDR1 SGHNT and CDR2 YENEEA. V was pared by 6 bases and J by 3 bases, with 9 bases of the junction left unmatched. CDR3 sequence: CASSRSGTGGFYEQYF. CDR3 bases: TGTGCCAGCAGTCGATCCGGGACAGGGGGCTTCTACGAGCAGTACTTC. Full variable domain (remainder filled in from reference TRBV11-3 and TRBJ2-7): EAGVVQSPRYKIIEKKQPVAFWCNPISGHNTLYWYLQNLGQGPELLIRYENEEAVDDSQLPKDRFSAERLKGVDSTLKIQPAELGDSAVYLCASSRSGTGGFYEQYFGPGTRLTVT.

The V call is TRBV4-2, the J call TRBJ1-6; D unclear. V lost 0 bases, J lost 5 bases, and 8 bases lay in between. The CDR3 contains 15 residues. The germline CDR1 and CDR2 sequences are LGHNA and YNFKEQ. CDR3 sequence reads: CASSQEAVHNSPLHF. The CDR3 bases are TGTGCCAGCAGCCAAGAGGCAGTTCATAATTCACCCCTCCACTTT.

The rearrangement joins TRBV29-1 to TRBJ2-5; 16 positions match TRBD2. With 8 bases clipped from V and 3 bases from J, the junction kept 9 bases outside the gene matches. The germline CDR1 and CDR2 sequences are SQVTM and ANQGSEA. This CDR3 is built from 16 residues. The CDR3 DNA reads as TGCAGCTCTAAGGCCGGGACTAGCGGGGGGGAAGAGACCCAGTACTTC. Translation gives CSSKAGTSGGEETQYF.

CDR3 sequence (DNA): TGTGCCAGCTCACCACCTGGGAGGAGCTCCTACGAGCAGTACTTC. Its translation is CASSPPGRSSYEQYF. This chain uses TRBV18 with TRBJ2-5, with a weak D call TRBD2 (6 bases). The DNA end lines up better with TRBJ2-7; the J call may be wrong. The CDR3 totals 15 residues. In germline, CDR1 is KGHSH, CDR2 LQKENI.

This chain connects TRBV9 to TRBJ2-7; 9 bases map to TRBD1. The CDR3 has 15 residues. V was clipped by 2 bases and J by 4 bases; unmatched bases: 7. Germline loops: CDR1 SGDLS, CDR2 YYNGEE. In DNA, the CDR3 is TGTGCCAGCAGCGTTACCGGGACAGGGATTTACGAGCAGTACTTC. It encodes CASSVTGTGIYEQYF.

The chain employs TRBV6-4 and TRBJ1-1, with D unclear. The CDR3 is made up of 16 amino acids. The germline CDR1 and CDR2 sequences are MRHNA and SNTAGT. Trimming took off 3 bases at V and 1 base at J, with 15 bases between the two ends. This chain's CDR3 is CASSEYPGLANTEAFF. CDR3 sequence (DNA): TGTGCCAGCAGTGAGTATCCGGGATTAGCGAACACTGAAGCTTTCTTT.

V usage is TRBV7-9 and J usage is TRBJ2-2; a possible D gene is TRBD1 (7 bases). V was trimmed by 5 bases and J by 0 bases, leaving 16 bases between them. CDR3 size: 17 residues. The germline V gene encodes CDR1 SEHNR and CDR2 FQNEAQ (reference sequence). In nucleotides, the CDR3 is TGTGCCAGCAGCGAGGCGCGGGACAGCTCGAACACCGGGGAGCTGTTTTTT. This sequence encodes CASSEARDSSNTGELFF.

The rearrangement uses TRBV18 and TRBJ1-4; 9 positions agree with TRBD1. Germline V gene lookup returns CDR1 KGHSH and CDR2 LQKENI. J gave up 5 bases and V 6 bases, and 13 bases lay outside the gene matches. The CDR3 has 17 amino acids. The CDR3 loop reads CASSPSRDRVPNEKLFF. CDR3 nucleotides: TGTGCCAGCTCGCCGTCCCGGGACAGGGTTCCGAATGAAAAACTGTTTTTT.

The rearrangement uses TRBV28 and TRBJ1-5; D unresolved. Germline loops: CDR1 MDHEN, CDR2 SYDVKM. The CDR3 loop spans 14 amino acids. Trimming cost V 2 bases and J 7 bases, with 12 bases left between them. CDR3 in amino acids: CASSLTGKGQPQHF. The CDR3 region has the DNA TGTGCCAGCAGTTTAACGGGGAAAGGGCAGCCCCAGCATTTT.

The chain employs TRBV11-3 and TRBJ2-3; TRBD2 matches at 8 bases. Germline V lookup: CDR1 SGHNT, CDR2 YENEEA. The CDR3 length is 17 residues. V lost 3 bases, J lost 5 bases, and 13 bases stayed unmatched. Here the CDR3 reads CASSFAGGPGEKDTQYF. DNA of the CDR3: TGTGCCAGCAGCTTTGCGGGAGGTCCTGGAGAAAAAGATACGCAGTATTTT.

The gene calls are TRBV2 and TRBJ2-7, with TRBD2 identical over 11 bases. Germline trimming cut 8 bases from V and 4 bases from J; bases unmatched to any gene: 13. Germline V lookup: CDR1 SNHLY, CDR2 FYNNEI. The CDR3 is 16 amino acids. The CDR3 DNA reads TGTGCCAGCTCACTAGCGGGAGTCTCCTCTGGGTACGAGCAGTACTTC. Amino acids: CASSLAGVSSGYEQYF. Looking up the rest from reference TRBV2 and TRBJ2-7 gives the full variable domain: EPEVTQTPSHQVTQMGQEVILRCVPISNHLYFYWYRQILGQKVEFLVSFYNNEISEKSEIFDDQFSVERPDGSNFTLKIRSTKLEDSAMYFCASSLAGVSSGYEQYFGPGTRLTVT.

The chain carries TRBV18 and TRBJ1-1; 7 bases are a match to TRBD1. V was pared by 3 bases and J by 5 bases, with 12 bases of the junction left unmatched. Per the germline V gene, CDR1 is KGHSH and CDR2 is LQKENI. The CDR3 has 16 residues. The CDR3 nucleotides read TGTGCCAGCTCACCTGGCTCCGGGACAGACGTGACTGAAGCTTTCTTT. Translated, it gives CASSPGSGTDVTEAFF.

The rearrangement joins TRBV19 to TRBJ2-2; D not resolved. The CDR3 contains 14 residues. CDR1 LNHDA and CDR2 SQIVND come from the germline V gene (reference sequence). The ends were cut back, 5 bases at V and 0 bases at J, with 7 bases in the middle. The CDR3 coding sequence is TGTGCCAGTAGTGTGTTCGCGAACACCGGGGAGCTGTTTTTT. This gives the protein CASSVFANTGELFF.

This rearrangement joins TRBV25-1 to TRBJ1-6; 11 bases match TRBD1. CDR3 length: 16 residues. The germline V gene encodes CDR1 MGHDK and CDR2 SYGVNS. Trimming took 3 bases from V and 7 from J; bases not matched to a gene: 5. The DNA of the CDR3 is TGTGCCAGCAGTGATCCCGGACAGGGGGCGAATTCACCCCTCCACTTT. It yields the protein CASSDPGQGANSPLHF.

The chain couples TRBV19 to TRBJ2-2; TRBD1 matches 9 bases. V was clipped by 7 bases and J by 3 bases; unmatched bases: 3. Germline lookup yields CDR1 LNHDA and CDR2 SQIVND (reference sequence). The CDR3 extends over 14 amino acids. Here the CDR3 reads CASTWDRDTGELFF. The CDR3 DNA reads TGTGCCAGTACTTGGGACAGGGACACCGGGGAGCTGTTTTTT.

This chain links TRBV2 with TRBJ2-1; TRBD1 agrees at 9 bases. J was trimmed by 6 bases and V by 5 bases; bases with no gene match: 8. Germline V gene lookup returns CDR1 SNHLY and CDR2 FYNNEI. The CDR3 contains 15 residues. CDR3: CASSPRDRDGNEQFF. As DNA, the CDR3 is TGTGCCAGCAGTCCCCGGGACAGGGATGGCAATGAGCAGTTCTTC.

The chain links TRBV7-5 to TRBJ1-2; the table gives TRBD1 as D, unverified against the DNA. TRBV7-5 corresponds to a pseudogene. The CDR3 has 15 amino acids. Written as DNA, the CDR3 is TGTGCCAGAAGCCTTACAGGGTGGAGTAACTATGGCTACACCTTC. Translation gives CARSLTGWSNYGYTF.

The chain combines TRBV5-1 with TRBJ2-7; TRBD1 agrees at 8 bases. The CDR3 consists of 14 residues. After removal of 4 bases from V and 2 bases from J, the junction contained 5 bases not matched to a gene. Germline loops: CDR1 SGHRS, CDR2 YFSETQ. CDR3 sequence: CASSGTRGPYEQYF. CDR3 nucleotides: TGCGCCAGCAGCGGGACCAGGGGGCCCTACGAGCAGTACTTC.